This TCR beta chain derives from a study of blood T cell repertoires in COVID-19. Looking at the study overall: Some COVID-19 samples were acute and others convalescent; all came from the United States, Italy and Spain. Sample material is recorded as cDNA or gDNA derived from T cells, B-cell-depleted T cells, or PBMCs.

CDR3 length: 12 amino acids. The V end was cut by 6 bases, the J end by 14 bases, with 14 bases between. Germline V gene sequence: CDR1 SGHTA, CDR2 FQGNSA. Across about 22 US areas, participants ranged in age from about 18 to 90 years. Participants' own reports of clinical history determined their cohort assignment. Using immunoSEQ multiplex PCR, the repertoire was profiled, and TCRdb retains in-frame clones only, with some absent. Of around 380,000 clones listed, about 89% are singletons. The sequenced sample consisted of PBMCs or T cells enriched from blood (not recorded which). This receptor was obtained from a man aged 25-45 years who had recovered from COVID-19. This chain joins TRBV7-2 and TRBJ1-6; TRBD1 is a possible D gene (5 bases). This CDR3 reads CASSVQAPALHF. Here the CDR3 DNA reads TGTGCCAGCAGTGTACAGGCTCCGGCCCTCCACTTT.